This T cell receptor beta chain stems from a study of blood T cells in healthy people across ages. The authors ran a second PCR of roughly 7 to 11 cycles using a sample-barcoded 5' primer and a J-beta primer mix. Carrying 12 random nucleotides, a template-switch adaptor labeled each individual cDNA molecule. TCRdb called the 5' RACE reads again in MiXCR, with one record for every CDR3 protein. The sample holds approximately 770,000 distinct CDR3 sequences, roughly 60% seen once. Findings and caveats of the study: TCR beta diversity, measured per million T cells, fell in a roughly linear way with age. Investigators treated diversity estimates from one million T cells as underestimates.

Donors were healthy Caucasian individuals from Russia aged about 6 to 90. Germline trimming cut 0 bases from V and 5 bases from J; bases unmatched to any gene: 7. CDR1 and CDR2 (germline): DFQATT, SNEGSKA (reference sequence). The CDR3 runs to 15 residues. Details on this clonotype: Its antigen remains unidentified.

The rearrangement links TRBV20-1 to TRBJ2-1, with TRBD2 matching over 7 bases. The receptor comes from a man aged 25-45 years in good health. The sample consisted of blood. The CDR3: CSARDLGLADNEQFF. CDR3 bases: TGCAGTGCTAGAGATCTCGGGCTAGCGGACAATGAGCAGTTCTTC.